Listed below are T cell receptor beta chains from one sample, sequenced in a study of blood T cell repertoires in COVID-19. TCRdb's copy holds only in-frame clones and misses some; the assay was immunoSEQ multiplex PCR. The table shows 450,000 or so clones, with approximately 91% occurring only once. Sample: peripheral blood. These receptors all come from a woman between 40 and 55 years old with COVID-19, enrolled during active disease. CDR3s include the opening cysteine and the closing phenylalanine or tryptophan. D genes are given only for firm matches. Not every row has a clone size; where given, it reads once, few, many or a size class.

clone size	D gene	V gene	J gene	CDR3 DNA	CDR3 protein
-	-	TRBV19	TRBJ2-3	TGTGCCAGTAGTATAGCGGGAGTTAAAGATACGCAGTATTTT	CASSIAGVKDTQYF
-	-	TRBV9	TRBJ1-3	TGTGCCAGCAGCCCCGGGGGCTCTGGAAACACCATATATTTT	CASSPGGSGNTIYF
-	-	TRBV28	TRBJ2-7	TGTGCCAGCAGTTTTTGGCGGAGCTCCTACGAGCAGTACTTC	CASSFWRSSYEQYF
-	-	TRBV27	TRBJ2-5	TGTGCCAGCAGTTTAGTTGGCCGAGGGAGGGAGACCCAGTACTTC	CASSLVGRGRETQYF
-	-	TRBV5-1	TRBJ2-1	TGCGCCAGCAGCTTGGCCGGGTTCGATGAGCAGTTCTTC	CASSLAGFDEQFF
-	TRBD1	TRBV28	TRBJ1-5	TGTGCCAGCAGCTTTGACAGGGGGAGCAATCAGCCCCAGCATTTT	CASSFDRGSNQPQHF
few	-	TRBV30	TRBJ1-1	TGTGCCTGGAGTGCTCTTCCAGGGTCCCCTGAAGCTTTCTTT	CAWSALPGSPEAFF
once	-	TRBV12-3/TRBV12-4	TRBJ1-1	TGTGCCAGCAGTTTATGGGGGGGAGCTTTCTTT	CASSLWGGAFF
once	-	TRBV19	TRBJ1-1	TGTGCCAGTAGTATTCCCCGGGGTTCTTACACTGAAGCTTTCTTT	CASSIPRGSYTEAFF
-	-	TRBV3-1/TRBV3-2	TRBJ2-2	TGTGCCAGCAGCCAAGATAATATTGACACCGGGGAGCTGTTTTTT	CASSQDNIDTGELFF
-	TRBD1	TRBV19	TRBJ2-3	TGTGCCAGTAGTTCCAAGGGGACAGGGACTAGCACAGATACGCAGTATTTT	CASSSKGTGTSTDTQYF
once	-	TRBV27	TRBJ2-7	TGTGCCGCAGAGGGCGAGCAGTACTTC	CAAEGEQYF
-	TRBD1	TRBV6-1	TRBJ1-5	TGTGCCAGCAGTGTATCGGCAGGGGGCAGCAATCAGCCCCAGCATTTT	CASSVSAGGSNQPQHF
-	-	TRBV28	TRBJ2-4	TGTGCCAGCAGTTCGACAGGGGAGGGAAACATTCAGTACTTC	CASSSTGEGNIQYF
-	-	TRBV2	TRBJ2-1	TGTGCCAGCAGCGCAAGACCCCGGGGGGAGCAGTTCTTC	CASSARPRGEQFF
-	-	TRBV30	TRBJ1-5	TGTGCCTGGAGTAACAGGAACAATCAGCCCCAGCATTTT	CAWSNRNNQPQHF
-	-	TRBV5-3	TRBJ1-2	TGTGCCAGAAGCTTGAAACCCGGTGGCTACACCTTC	CARSLKPGGYTF
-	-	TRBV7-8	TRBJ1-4	TGTGCCAGCAGCTTAGAGGGCAGGGGCCATGAAAAACTGTTTTTT	CASSLEGRGHEKLFF
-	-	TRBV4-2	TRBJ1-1	TGTGCCAGCAGCCAAGATCCCACAGGAAATAGGGATGCTGAAGCTTTCTTT	CASSQDPTGNRDAEAFF
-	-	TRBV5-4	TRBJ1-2	TGTGCCAGCACCCTCCAATCAGGGAATGGCTACACCTTC	CASTLQSGNGYTF
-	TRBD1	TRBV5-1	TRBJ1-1	TGCGCCAGCAGCTTATCCGGGACAGCTATGAACACTGAAGCTTTCTTT	CASSLSGTAMNTEAFF
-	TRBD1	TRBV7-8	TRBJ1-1	TGTGCCAGCAGCTACGGACAGGGCACTGAAGCTTTCTTT	CASSYGQGTEAFF
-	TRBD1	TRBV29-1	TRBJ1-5	TGCAGCGTTCCCGCTTCCGGGACAGGGATTGGGGGCAATCAGCCCCAGCATTTT	CSVPASGTGIGGNQPQHF
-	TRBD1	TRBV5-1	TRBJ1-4	TGCGCCAGCAGCGCCTCCGGGACAGACAAAGAAAAACTGTTTTTT	CASSASGTDKEKLFF
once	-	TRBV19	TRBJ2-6	TGTGCCAGTAGATCCCCCGCGGGCACCAACGTCCTGACTTTC	CASRSPAGTNVLTF
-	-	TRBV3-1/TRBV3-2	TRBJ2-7	TGTGCCAGCAGCCAAGTGGCAGACGAGCAGTACTTC	CASSQVADEQYF
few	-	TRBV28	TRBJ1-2	TGTGCCAGCAGTTTTCGGCAGGACTATGGCTACACCTTC	CASSFRQDYGYTF
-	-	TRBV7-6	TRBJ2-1	TGTGCCAGCAGCTCGGCCGGGGGGCGGAAAGAGCAGTTCTTC	CASSSAGGRKEQFF
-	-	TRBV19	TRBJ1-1	TGTGCCAGTAGTATCGGGAGGGTCGGCACTGAAGCTTTCTTT	CASSIGRVGTEAFF
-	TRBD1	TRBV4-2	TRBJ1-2	TGTGCCAGCAGCCCGGGACAGGGGGCTTCGTGGGGCTACACCTTC	CASSPGQGASWGYTF
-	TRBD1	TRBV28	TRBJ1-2	TGTGCCAGCAGTTTGACAGGGAGAGATGGCTACACCTTC	CASSLTGRDGYTF
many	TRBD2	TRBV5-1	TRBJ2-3	TGCGCCAGCAGCGAGACTAGCGGGGGCCTTCATACGCAGTATTTT	CASSETSGGLHTQYF
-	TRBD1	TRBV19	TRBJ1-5	TGTGCCACAAAAGAGAGACAGGGGCGGAATCAGCCCCAGCATTTT	CATKERQGRNQPQHF
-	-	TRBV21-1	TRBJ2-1	TGTGCCAGCAGCAGATCCAAAGCGGGAGCAACCCCATGGGAGCAGTTCTTC	CASSRSKAGATPWEQFF
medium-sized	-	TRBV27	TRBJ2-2	TGTGCCAGCAGTTTTGCGGGCTTCTCGGCCGGGGAGCTGTTTTTT	CASSFAGFSAGELFF
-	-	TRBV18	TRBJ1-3	TGTGCCAGCTCATCAAGCCCGTTCCAAACTGGAAACACCATATATTTT	CASSSSPFQTGNTIYF
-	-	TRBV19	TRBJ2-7	TGTGCCAGTAGTATCTTTAACGAGCAGTACTTC	CASSIFNEQYF
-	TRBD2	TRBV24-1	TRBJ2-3	TGTGCCACCAGTGATCTTCTAGCGGGAGGCACAGATACGCAGTATTTT	CATSDLLAGGTDTQYF
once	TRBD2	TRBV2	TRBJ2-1	TGTGCCTCCAGCAGGCCGGGACTAGCGGGGGGGAGGAGCTCCTACAATGAGCAGTTCTTC	CASSRPGLAGGRSSYNEQFF
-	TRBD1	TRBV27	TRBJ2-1	TGTGCCAGCAGCGGACAGGGATGGTACAATGAGCAGTTCTTC	CASSGQGWYNEQFF
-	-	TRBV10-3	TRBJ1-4	TGTGCCGTGGGGGCGCAGGGGAGGGATGAAAAACTGTTTTTT	CAVGAQGRDEKLFF